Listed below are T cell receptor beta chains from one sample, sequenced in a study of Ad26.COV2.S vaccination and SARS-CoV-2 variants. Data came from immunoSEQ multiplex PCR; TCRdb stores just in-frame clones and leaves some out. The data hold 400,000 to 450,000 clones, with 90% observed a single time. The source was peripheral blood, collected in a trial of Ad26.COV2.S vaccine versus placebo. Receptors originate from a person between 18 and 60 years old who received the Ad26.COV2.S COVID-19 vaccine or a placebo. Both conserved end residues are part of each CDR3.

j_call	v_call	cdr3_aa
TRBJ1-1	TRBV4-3	CASSQAPQNTEAFF
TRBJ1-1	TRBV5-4	CASSLTPTDTEAFF
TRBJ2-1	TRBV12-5	CASGLVRSGLGLWEQFF
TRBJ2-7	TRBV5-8	CASSLLTSGAKGSEQYF
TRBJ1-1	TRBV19	CASSIGRKYEAFF
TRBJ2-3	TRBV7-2	CASSFYTSGADTQYF
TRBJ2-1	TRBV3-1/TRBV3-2	CASSPMPGTNRGNEQFF
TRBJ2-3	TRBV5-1	CASSAARGEADTQYF
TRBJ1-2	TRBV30	CASTGQFNYGYTF
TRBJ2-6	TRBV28	CASSFLTGARSGANVLTF
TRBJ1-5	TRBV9	CASSVAGVNQPQHF
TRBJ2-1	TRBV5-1	CASSPTSGSVYNEQFF
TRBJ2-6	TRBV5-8	CASSLDRSVNVLTF
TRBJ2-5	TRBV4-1	CASSQVRQPQETQYF
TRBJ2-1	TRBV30	CAWSLAPYNEQFF
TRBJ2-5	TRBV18	CASSPPGQETQYF
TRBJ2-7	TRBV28	CASSFGGNNYEQYF
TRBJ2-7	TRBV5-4	CASSLGSTGVYEQYF
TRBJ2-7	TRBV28	CASRLAPSSYEQYF
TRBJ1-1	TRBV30	CAWSPWTSGTEAFF
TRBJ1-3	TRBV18	CASSPQQGSGNTIYF
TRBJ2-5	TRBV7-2	CASSLPLVSQETQYF
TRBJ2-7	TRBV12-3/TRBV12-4	CASSLYGNEQYF
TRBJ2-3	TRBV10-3	CAIRPGNTDTQYF
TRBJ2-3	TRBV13	CASSLGTQRDTQYF
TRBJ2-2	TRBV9	CASSEGVGELFF
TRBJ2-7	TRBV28	CASTPQTSGTFYEQYF
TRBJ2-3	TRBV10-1	CASSESFSGLRHGGPITDTQYF
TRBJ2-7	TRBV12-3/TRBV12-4	CASSLNTYEQYF
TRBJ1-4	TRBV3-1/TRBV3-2	CASRPGQGNEKLFF
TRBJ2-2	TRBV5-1	CASSLVQKSPGELFF
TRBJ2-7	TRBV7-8	CASSLGRTLSYEQYF
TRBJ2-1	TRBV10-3	CAISDAAPTSYNEQFF
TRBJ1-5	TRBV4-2	CASSQGQGQPQHF
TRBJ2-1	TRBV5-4	CASSPTLLAANEQFF
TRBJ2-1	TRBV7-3	CASSLMARPPNEQFF
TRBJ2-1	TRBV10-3	CAISGTGGGTHNEQFF
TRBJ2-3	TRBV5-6	CASSLRGFGVTDTQYF
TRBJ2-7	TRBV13	CASSYTGLAGGGYEQYF
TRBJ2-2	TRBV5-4	CASSFPSGIGTGELFF
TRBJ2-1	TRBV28	CASSTGTNYNEQFF
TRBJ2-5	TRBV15	CATSRDGERFQETQYF
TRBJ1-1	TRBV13	CASSLVSGEATEAFF
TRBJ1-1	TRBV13	CASSSGTTNTEAFF
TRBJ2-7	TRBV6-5	CASKRDSPVGEQYF
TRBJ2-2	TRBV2	CASGALRDTGELFF